Listed below are T cell receptor beta chains from one sample, sequenced in a study of siplizumab effects on memory and regulatory T cells. No antigen has been identified for these receptors. Repertoires were generated with immunoSEQ multiplex PCR, while TCRdb's copy carries only in-frame clones and drops some. The sample has some 500 clones, 72% seen once. The sample was CFSE-low (dividing) CD8+ T cells sorted from an allogeneic mixed lymphocyte reaction. These receptors were obtained from a human donor in good health; the cells came from an allogeneic mixed lymphocyte reaction. Some clones in this sample may be carry-over from other donors' samples. CDR3s include the opening cysteine and the closing phenylalanine or tryptophan. The D gene is left open where the match is weak. Expanded clones get a size class; other rows say once, few or many, or leave the size out.

V gene	D gene	clone size	J gene	CDR3 protein	CDR3 DNA
TRBV28	NA	few	TRBJ2-7	CASSLNPAGSSYEQYF	TGTGCCAGCAGTTTAAACCCCGCAGGAAGCTCCTACGAGCAGTACTTC
TRBV5-4	NA	NA	TRBJ2-1	CASSFRALQGGEQFF	TGTGCCAGCAGCTTCAGAGCGCTCCAGGGTGGTGAGCAGTTCTTC
TRBV19	NA	once	TRBJ2-3	CASRFRAELSTDTQYF	TGTGCCAGTAGATTCAGAGCGGAGCTTAGCACAGATACGCAGTATTTT
TRBV7-6	NA	NA	TRBJ1-5	CASSAWGRDGYSNQPQHF	TGTGCCAGCAGCGCCTGGGGTCGGGACGGCTATAGCAATCAGCCCCAGCATTTT
TRBV7-3	NA	few	TRBJ1-1	CASSPLGGTEAFF	TGTGCCAGCAGCCCCCTCGGGGGAACTGAAGCTTTCTTT
TRBV4-1	NA	NA	TRBJ1-2	CASSQKFTGPGYGYTF	TGCGCCAGCAGCCAGAAGTTTACAGGGCCGGGCTATGGCTACACCTTC
TRBV27	TRBD2	NA	TRBJ2-1	CASWTGGWGEQFF	TGTGCCAGCTGGACGGGGGGGTGGGGGGAGCAGTTCTTC
TRBV27	NA	NA	TRBJ2-7	CASSLLLGSDEQYF	TGTGCCAGCAGTTTACTTCTAGGCTCCGACGAGCAGTACTTC
TRBV23-1	NA	few	TRBJ1-2	CASSEGIYGYTF	TGCGCCAGCAGTGAGGGTATCTATGGCTACACCTTC
TRBV6-9	NA	NA	TRBJ2-7	CASGQVDEQYF	TGTGCCAGCGGGCAGGTCGACGAGCAGTACTTC
TRBV5-4	TRBD2	NA	TRBJ2-1	CASSLGTSYNEQFF	TGTGCCAGCAGCTTGGGGACTAGCTACAATGAGCAGTTCTTC